These T cell receptor beta chains were read from a single sample in a study of OX40 agonist ivuxolimab in advanced cancers. Clones were read by immunoSEQ multiplex PCR, and TCRdb kept only the in-frame ones, dropping some. Among just over 60,000 clones listed, approximately 92% were seen once. This material consisted of CD4+ or CD8+ T cells sorted from blood, taken in a trial of the OX40 agonist ivuxolimab. The receptors originated from an adult with an advanced solid tumor such as melanoma, head and neck, liver or kidney cancer. Each CDR3 is given with its conserved first and last residue. The D gene is left open where the match is weak. Clone sizes are given selectively: once, few, many, or a class where the clone is expanded.

J: TRBJ1-2; V: TRBV5-1; D: TRBD1; size: .; DNA: TGCGCCAGCAGCTTAGTACAGGGGGCGTTCGGCTACACCTTC; CDR3: CASSLVQGAFGYTF
J: TRBJ2-5; V: TRBV7-8; D: TRBD2; size: .; DNA: TGTGCCACCGGGGGGAGCGGGAGGGCCGAGGAGACCCAGTACTTC; CDR3: CATGGSGRAEETQYF
J: TRBJ2-3; V: TRBV18; D: .; size: .; DNA: TGTGCCAGCTCACCCCGGACGGGAGATACGCAGTATTTT; CDR3: CASSPRTGDTQYF
J: TRBJ2-7; V: TRBV19; D: TRBD1; size: .; DNA: TGTGCCAGTAGCCTGCCCGGGACAGACTACGAGCAGTACTTC; CDR3: CASSLPGTDYEQYF
J: TRBJ2-7; V: TRBV5-1; D: TRBD1; size: .; DNA: TGCGCCAGCAGCTTGGCCGGGACAGGGTTTAACGAGCAGTACTTC; CDR3: CASSLAGTGFNEQYF
J: TRBJ1-6; V: TRBV5-8; D: .; size: .; DNA: TGTGCCAGCAGGGGGACTACCTCCGCACCCCTCCACTTT; CDR3: CASRGTTSAPLHF
J: TRBJ1-2; V: TRBV23-1; D: .; size: .; DNA: TGCGCCAGCGGTCGGGGGAGCTACACCTTC; CDR3: CASGRGSYTF
J: TRBJ1-1; V: TRBV21-1; D: .; size: few; DNA: TGTGCCAGCAGCAAAAGAGGAGGGACCGACGGGGTGAACACTGAAGCTTTCTTT; CDR3: CASSKRGGTDGVNTEAFF
J: TRBJ2-7; V: TRBV12-2; D: .; size: .; DNA: TGTGCAAGTCGCTTAATTGGGTGTGGGTACGAGCAGTACTTC; CDR3: CASRLIGCGYEQYF
J: TRBJ1-2; V: TRBV11-1; D: .; size: .; DNA: TGTGCCAGCAGCCTTGTAAAACAGGGTATCGATGGCTACACCTTC; CDR3: CASSLVKQGIDGYTF
J: TRBJ2-2; V: TRBV5-8; D: .; size: .; DNA: TGTGCCAGCAGCTTGGGCGTGGGTGTGGCCGGGGAGCTGTTTTTT; CDR3: CASSLGVGVAGELFF
J: TRBJ1-2; V: TRBV7-8; D: .; size: .; DNA: TGTGCCAGCAGCTTAGGAGGGGAGCGTCTGATCAGGGGAGGCTACACCTTC; CDR3: CASSLGGERLIRGGYTF
J: TRBJ1-2; V: TRBV4-1; D: .; size: .; DNA: TGCGCCAGCAGCCAAAACTATGGCTACACCTTC; CDR3: CASSQNYGYTF
J: TRBJ2-7; V: TRBV6-1; D: .; size: .; DNA: TGTGCCAGCAGTGAGCGGGCCAGGACCTACGAGCAGTACTTC; CDR3: CASSERARTYEQYF
J: TRBJ2-7; V: TRBV5-6; D: TRBD1; size: .; DNA: TGTGCCAGCAGCTTGGGACAGGGGGTCTACGAGCAGTACTTC; CDR3: CASSLGQGVYEQYF
J: TRBJ2-5; V: TRBV6-6; D: .; size: .; DNA: TGTGCCAGCAGTAATACTCAGGGGGGTGAGACCCAGTACTTC; CDR3: CASSNTQGGETQYF
J: TRBJ2-2; V: TRBV19; D: .; size: .; DNA: TGTGCCAGTAGTATTGGGGGATCTTACACCGGGGAGCTGTTTTTT; CDR3: CASSIGGSYTGELFF
J: TRBJ1-4; V: TRBV30; D: .; size: .; DNA: TGTGCCTGGAGTGACGTTTCCGGAACTAATGAAAAACTGTTTTTT; CDR3: CAWSDVSGTNEKLFF
J: TRBJ2-7; V: TRBV30; D: TRBD2; size: .; DNA: TGTGCCTGGAGGGATACACTAGCGGGGCCATACGAGCAGTACTTC; CDR3: CAWRDTLAGPYEQYF
J: TRBJ2-7; V: TRBV19; D: .; size: .; DNA: TGTGCCAGTAGTATAGTGTGGCGTTCAGAGTCCGAGCAGTACTTC; CDR3: CASSIVWRSESEQYF
J: TRBJ2-1; V: TRBV9; D: TRBD1; size: once; DNA: TGTGCCAGCAGCGTAGGACAGGGCCTTTACAATGAGCAGTTCTTC; CDR3: CASSVGQGLYNEQFF
J: TRBJ1-6; V: TRBV11-2; D: .; size: .; DNA: TGTGCCAGCAGCCCGCGCCCCAGTTCACCCCTCCACTTT; CDR3: CASSPRPSSPLHF
J: TRBJ1-3; V: TRBV18; D: .; size: .; DNA: TGTGCCAGCTCACCTGACGGTGCGAGCTCTGGAAACACCATATATTTT; CDR3: CASSPDGASSGNTIYF
J: TRBJ2-5; V: TRBV7-2; D: TRBD2; size: .; DNA: TGTGCCAGCAGCTTTCCTCTTGGGGGAGGGCCCTCGGAGACCCAGTACTTC; CDR3: CASSFPLGGGPSETQYF
J: TRBJ2-2; V: TRBV6-4; D: .; size: once; DNA: TGTGCCAGCAGTGACTTCAACTCCGGGGAGCTGTTTTTT; CDR3: CASSDFNSGELFF
J: TRBJ1-5; V: TRBV2; D: .; size: .; DNA: TGTGCCAGCAGTGAAGCCTGGGGAGGTTCCGGGGAGCCCCAGCATTTT; CDR3: CASSEAWGGSGEPQHF
J: TRBJ2-1; V: TRBV5-1; D: TRBD2; size: .; DNA: TGCGCCAGCAGCCTCCAAGCGGGAGCCCACAATGAGCAGTTCTTC; CDR3: CASSLQAGAHNEQFF